These 29 T cell receptor beta chains came from one sample sequenced in a study of tumor-infiltrating lymphocytes in primary liver carcinoma. Out of unsorted whole blood came the blood RNA, and germline DNA was extracted as well. Using a constant-region primer together with ProtoScript II reverse transcriptase, TCR beta cDNA was made from about 490 ng of total RNA. Slightly modified ARM-PCR served as the procedure for the TCR beta libraries. These libraries came from three rounds of nested multiplex PCR. Each of the first two PCR rounds ran roughly 9 cycles with TRBV1-TRBV30 forward and C-beta reverse primers. Using its own MiXCR run on the multiplex PCR reads, TCRdb lists one record per CDR3 protein. The table shows approximately 330,000 distinct CDR3 sequences, with less than 75% occurring only once. The source material was peripheral blood. Receptors were obtained from a man aged 40-55 years with primary liver carcinoma and hepatitis B virus infection.

This clonotype was picked up one time. Mismatch with germline at one junction end may stem from a read error. V is TRBV29-1 and J is TRBJ1-5, with D hard to call. Germline V gives CDR1 SQVTM, CDR2 ANQGSEA. This CDR3 contains 13 residues. The CDR3 reads CNVEGEGNQPQHF. DNA for the CDR3: TGCAACGTTGAGGGAGAGGGCAATCAGCCCCAGCATTTT.

This clonotype was seen only a few times. Given the absence of the conserved phenylalanine or tryptophan at the CDR3 end, a read error is likely. The chain has TRBV11-2 and TRBJ2-6, with D maybe TRBD1 (6 bases). The CDR3 is 12 residues long. Germline V lookup: CDR1 SGHAT, CDR2 FQNNGV. CDR3 region: CASSSGANVLTL. In nucleotides, the CDR3 is TGTGCCAGTAGCTCAGGGGCCAATGTCCTGACTTTA.

To note about this clonotype: One end of the junction does not line up with germline, which may come from a read error. The V gene is TRBV11-2, the J gene TRBJ1-1; D uncertain. The CDR3 spans 13 residues. Germline V gene data show CDR1 as SGHAT and CDR2 as FQNNGV. In DNA, the CDR3 is TGTGCCAGCAGCTTAAGTATGAACACTGAAGCATCCTTT. It translates to CASSLSMNTEASF.

This clonotype came up many times. The V gene is TRBV4-3, the J gene TRBJ2-2, with no clear D. V lost 2 bases to trimming and J lost 6 bases, with 1 base between them. This CDR3 region has 11 residues. CDR1 is LGHNA and CDR2 is YSLEER in the germline V gene. In nucleotides, the CDR3 is TGCGCCAGCAGCCAACCCGGGGAGCTGTTTTTT. Its protein product is CASSQPGELFF.

Only a few counts were recorded for this clonotype. The chain uses TRBV15 and TRBJ2-1, with 8 positions matching TRBD2. V dropped 9 bases and J dropped 6; count of bases not matched to a gene: 7. Germline V gives CDR1 LNHNV, CDR2 YYDKDF (reference sequence). The CDR3 consists of 13 residues. The CDR3 DNA follows: TGTGCCACAGCAGCGGGAGTATTCAATGAGCAGTTCTTC. It specifies CATAAGVFNEQFF. The complete variable domain, with remaining parts taken from reference TRBV15 and TRBJ2-1, reads DAMVIQNPRYQVTQFGKPVTLSCSQTLNHNVMYWYQQKSSQAPKLLFHYYDKDFNNEADTPDNFQSRRPNTSFCFLDIRSPGLGDTAMYLCATAAGVFNEQFFGPGTRLTVL.

This chain connects TRBV6-6 to TRBJ2-1; no clear D. Trimming cost V 2 bases and J 2 bases, with 4 bases left between them. Germline V gives CDR1 MNHNY, CDR2 SVGAGI (reference sequence). The CDR3 covers 13 residues. The DNA for the CDR3 is TGTGCCAGCAGTTACGATCCCTACAATGAGCAGTTCTTC. Amino acids: CASSYDPYNEQFF.

Details on this clonotype: A much larger clone differs by one base, so this may be a read error. The chain uses TRBV29-1 and TRBJ1-2; 7 bases are a match to TRBD1. This CDR3 region has 15 residues. Germline lookup yields CDR1 SQVTM and CDR2 ANQGSEA. In nucleotides, the CDR3 is TGCAACGTTGTCCCTACCGGGACAGATGACTATGGCTACACCTTC. Translated, it gives CNVVPTGTDDYGYTF.

This clonotype is a singleton in its sample. Germline and junction disagree at one end, which may indicate a read error. This chain joins TRBV4-1 and TRBJ1-5; D is unresolved. The CDR3 is 16 residues long. Germline lookup yields CDR1 MGHRA and CDR2 YSYEKL. In nucleotides, the CDR3 is TGCACCAGCAGCCCAAACGTGGTTGTGACCAATCAGCCCCAGCATTTT. This encodes CTSSPNVVVTNQPQHF.

A word on this clonotype: A much larger clone is a single base away; this may be a read error. The CDR3, as DNA: TGTGCCAGGCTACAAAGCAGGACCTACGAGCAGTACTTC. Its translation: CARLQSRTYEQYF. The chain joins TRBV5-4 to TRBJ2-7; D call uncertain. V lost 8 bases and J 2 bases, leaving 14 bases between the germline ends. The germline V gene encodes CDR1 SGHNT and CDR2 YYREEE (reference sequence). This CDR3 spans 13 amino acids.

Details on this clonotype: Its ends do not fully match the called genes, so a read error is possible. The chain joins TRBV11-2 to TRBJ2-7; D is ambiguous. Germline assignment: CDR1 SGHAT and CDR2 FQNNGV. The CDR3 runs to 14 residues. The chain's CDR3 is CASILGHSSYEHYF. The CDR3 DNA sequence: TGTGCCAGCATCTTAGGTCACAGTTCGTACGAGCACTACTTC.

A remark on this clonotype: One base away lies a much larger clone, so this may be a sequencing read error. The rearrangement links TRBV4-2 to TRBJ2-7; D is possibly TRBD1 (5 bases). Germline CDR1 and CDR2: LGHNA and YNFKEQ. The CDR3 totals 16 residues. CDR3 in amino acids: CVSSQDPAGQAYEQYF. The CDR3, as DNA: TGTGTCAGCAGCCAAGATCCGGCAGGGCAGGCCTACGAGCAGTACTTC.

As regards this clonotype: It may be a read error: a sequence one base away is much more abundant. The J gene is TRBJ2-7, the V gene TRBV30, with 7 bases lining up with TRBD1. V gave up 4 bases and J gave up 7 bases; unmatched junction bases: 13. This CDR3 is 14 amino acids long. CDR1 GTSNPN and CDR2 SVGIG come from the germline V gene (reference sequence). CDR3 nucleotides: TGTGCCTGGATGGACGACAGGGAGCTTGTGGAGCAGTACTTC. Translation: CAWMDDRELVEQYF.

Worth noting for this clonotype: Since a much larger clone is just one base distant, this may be a read error. This rearrangement joins TRBV4-1 to TRBJ2-3; possibly TRBD2 for D (6 bases). Trimming took off 5 bases at V and 1 base at J, with 19 bases between the two ends. The CDR3 runs to 17 residues. Germline values: CDR1 MGHRA, CDR2 YSYEKL. The CDR3, as DNA: TGCGCCAGCAGCTTTACTACTAGCACTAAAGGCACAGATACGCAGTATTTT. This gives the protein CASSFTTSTKGTDTQYF.

The table lists this clonotype with a count of one. One end of the junction fails to match germline, which may point to a read error. CDR3 coding DNA: TGTGCCAGCAGCTTGGCCGGGGAGCTGCTTTTT. It encodes CASSLAGELLF. V is TRBV7-9 and J is TRBJ2-2; the D gene is possibly TRBD2 (5 bases). Germline V gives CDR1 SEHNR, CDR2 FQNEAQ (reference sequence). CDR3 length equals 11 residues.

The gene calls are TRBV4-3 and TRBJ2-1; TRBD2 matches at 12 bases. V dropped 0 bases and J dropped 4; count of bases not matched to a gene: 10. The CDR3 loop spans 19 amino acids. Germline CDR1 and CDR2: LGHNA and YSLEER. The CDR3 loop is CASSQESGLAGPFYNEQFF. CDR3 nucleotide sequence: TGCGCCAGCAGCCAAGAATCGGGACTAGCGGGCCCCTTTTACAATGAGCAGTTCTTC.

V and J are TRBV13 and TRBJ2-2; perhaps TRBD2 as D (6 bases). The germline V gene encodes CDR1 PRHDT and CDR2 FYEKMQ (reference sequence). V lost 6 bases and J lost 9, with 17 bases in between. The CDR3 contains 14 residues. As DNA, the CDR3 is TGTGCCAGCAGATTCGGGAGACCTAACAGGGAGCTGTTTTTT. Residues: CASRFGRPNRELFF.

The chain links TRBV7-9 to TRBJ2-3; either TRBD1 or TRBD2 may fit D (5 bases each). The V end was cut by 2 bases, the J end by 4 bases, with 13 bases between. The CDR3 spans 15 residues. Germline CDR1 is SEHNR and CDR2 is FQNEAQ (reference sequence). CDR3 sequence (DNA): TGTGCCAGCAGCTTACCGGGACGAGACTCAGATACGCAGTATTTT. This encodes CASSLPGRDSDTQYF.

V usage is TRBV20-1 and J usage is TRBJ1-1, with D unresolved. The germline CDR1 and CDR2 sequences are DFQATT and SNEGSKA (reference sequence). V lost 3 bases, J lost 1 base, and 3 bases lay in between. The CDR3 has 11 amino acids. This chain's CDR3 is CSASRNTEAFF. CDR3 nucleotide sequence: TGCAGTGCTAGCAGGAACACTGAAGCTTTCTTT.

A word on this clonotype: With a much larger clone just one base away, this may be a read error. The chain employs TRBV11-1 and TRBJ2-1; D ambiguous. The CDR3 length is 14 residues. Germline CDR1 reads SGHAT; CDR2 reads FQDESV (reference sequence). CDR3 protein: CTSSSGPANNEKFF. The DNA of the CDR3 is TGTACCAGCAGCTCTGGGCCGGCAAACAATGAGAAGTTCTTC.

Remarks on this clonotype: The CDR3 end shows no conserved phenylalanine or tryptophan, and so a read error is likely. DNA of the CDR3: TGTGCCAGCAGGCCGGCGCGAGTAAGCGAGATCCAGTACCTC. Protein: CASRPARVSEIQYL. The chain couples TRBV11-1 to TRBJ2-5; no firm D call. Germline V lookup: CDR1 SGHAT, CDR2 FQDESV (reference sequence). The CDR3 spans 14 residues.

Worth noting for this clonotype: Being one base from a much bigger clone, this may be a read error. V usage is TRBV12-3 or TRBV12-4 and J usage is TRBJ2-7, with 10 bases lining up with TRBD2. The ends lost 5 bases at V and 3 bases at J; junction bases unmatched: 7. The CDR3 loop spans 15 amino acids. CDR3 sequence reads: CASSVIAGGIYEQYF. The CDR3 DNA reads as TGTGCCAGCAGTGTGATAGCGGGAGGAATCTACGAGCAGTACTTC.

Details on this clonotype: A much larger clone differs from this one at a single base, so this may be a read error. This chain joins TRBV5-4 and TRBJ2-5; D is perhaps TRBD1 (5 bases). V lost 6 bases to trimming and J lost 3 bases, with 15 bases between them. Looked up from germline, CDR1 is SGHNT and CDR2 is YYREEE (reference sequence). The CDR3 length is 14 residues. CDR3 sequence: CASTPKGVEETQYF. DNA of the CDR3: TGTGCCAGCACCCCCAAAGGGGTGGAAGAGACCCAGTACTTC.

Ten or more counts support this clonotype. V usage is TRBV5-4 and J usage is TRBJ2-6, with a tentative D call TRBD1 (6 bases). The CDR3 runs 15 residues. V was clipped by 4 bases and J by 2 bases, with 10 bases between them. The V gene's germline CDR1 is SGHNT and CDR2 YYREEE (reference sequence). CDR3 sequence reads: CASSAAGAGANVLTF. The CDR3 DNA sequence: TGTGCCAGCAGCGCCGCAGGGGCTGGGGCCAACGTCCTGACTTTC.

On this clonotype itself: Mismatch with germline at one junction end may stem from a read error. The J gene is TRBJ2-1, the V gene TRBV5-6; tentatively, D is TRBD1 (6 bases). This CDR3 region has 14 residues. Germline V gene sequence: CDR1 SGHDT, CDR2 YYEEEE. The CDR3 here is CARSLGRGFNEQFF. In DNA, the CDR3 is TGTGCCAGGAGCTTGGGCAGGGGATTCAATGAGCAGTTCTTC.

The chain has TRBV5-1 and TRBJ2-3, with D perhaps TRBD1 (6 bases). V lost 9 bases and J 0 bases, leaving 14 bases between the germline ends. This CDR3 is built from 14 residues. Germline-derived CDR1 and CDR2 are SGHRS and YFSETQ. For the CDR3, the DNA is TGCGCCACTAAAGGGGGTGCTAGCACAGATACGCAGTATTTT. Translated: CATKGGASTDTQYF.

The gene calls are TRBV6-2 or TRBV6-3 and TRBJ2-7, with TRBD2 identical over 7 bases. Trimming removed 2 bases from V and 4 bases from J; junction bases left unmatched: 5. The CDR3 runs to 14 residues. Germline V gene data show CDR1 as MNHEY and CDR2 as SVGEGT. The CDR3 loop reads CASSYNVGGYEQYF. The CDR3, as DNA: TGTGCCAGCAGTTACAATGTCGGGGGGTACGAGCAGTACTTC.

The chain combines TRBV28 with TRBJ2-3; 10 bases agree with TRBD1. The CDR3 spans 14 residues. V was pared by 6 bases and J by 2 bases, with 2 bases of the junction left unmatched. Germline CDR1 reads MDHEN; CDR2 reads SYDVKM. CDR3 sequence (DNA): TGTGCCAGCAGGACAGGGGGCAACACAGATACGCAGTATTTT. Translation: CASRTGGNTDTQYF.

Remarks on this clonotype: A read error may produce the germline difference seen at one junction end. This chain links TRBV11-2 with TRBJ2-1; no clear D gene. Germline V CDR1 and CDR2: SGHAT, FQNNGV. The CDR3 totals 13 residues. CDR3 loop: CASNLGPGDEQFF. CDR3 nucleotide sequence: TGTGCCAGCAACTTAGGGCCGGGCGATGAGCAGTTCTTC.

Concerning this clonotype itself: One end of the junction does not line up with germline, which may come from a read error. The chain joins TRBV5-1 to TRBJ2-7; TRBD1 might be the D (7 bases). The germline V gene encodes CDR1 SGHRS and CDR2 YFSETQ. This CDR3 has 18 residues. The CDR3 protein is CANSLVGGGAGQSYEQYF. In DNA form, the CDR3 reads TGCGCCAACAGCTTGGTTGGTGGTGGCGCGGGACAGTCCTACGAACAGTACTTC.